The 27 T cell receptor beta chains listed next were all sequenced from one sample in a study of T cells in Graves' hyperthyroidism and ophthalmopathy. The TCR beta CDR3 regions underwent amplification using RNA transcripts as the source. The HTBI primer set was used in a first-round RT-PCR of the TCR CDR3. TCRdb re-derived calls from the multiplex PCR reads in MiXCR, one entry per CDR3 protein. The sample lists around 200,000 distinct CDR3 sequences; over 15% were seen once. The sequenced sample was blood. The receptors derive from a woman in her forties or fifties with Graves' hyperthyroidism.

Concerning this clonotype itself: One end of the junction fails to match germline, which may point to a read error. This chain joins TRBV2 and TRBJ2-6, with TRBD1 as a possible D gene (5 bases). The CDR3 runs 16 residues. Germline CDR1 and CDR2: SNHLY and FYNNEI. Here the CDR3 reads CASRQLPHSGASVLTF. The CDR3, as DNA: TGTGCCAGCAGGCAGCTCCCTCACTCTGGGGCCAGCGTCCTGACTTTC.

The chain has TRBV2 and TRBJ2-7; TRBD1 aligns across 7 bases. V was pared by 6 bases and J by 0 bases, with 11 bases of the junction left unmatched. Per germline, CDR1 SNHLY and CDR2 FYNNEI. The CDR3 extends over 16 amino acids. CDR3 sequence reads: CASSLGQSRSSYEQYF. As DNA, the CDR3 is TGTGCCAGCAGCTTGGGACAGTCAAGGAGCTCCTACGAGCAGTACTTC.

This clonotype came up many times. The V gene is TRBV12-3 or TRBV12-4, the J gene TRBJ1-1; D not certain. The CDR3 is 13 residues long. Trimming stripped 5 bases from V and 0 bases from J, with 7 bases between. In DNA form, the CDR3 reads TGTGCCAGCAGTGCGGCCTTGAACACTGAAGCTTTCTTT. Its protein is CASSAALNTEAFF.

The V gene is TRBV5-5, the J gene TRBJ1-3; D remains unclear. V lost 4 bases, J lost 4 bases, and 15 bases lay in between. Germline lookup yields CDR1 SGHKS and CDR2 YYEKEE (reference sequence). The CDR3 runs 15 residues. DNA for the CDR3: TGTGCCAGCAGCCCCGGAAGGAGTAGGGGAAACACCATATATTTT. Amino acid sequence: CASSPGRSRGNTIYF.

This clonotype has a count of ten or more. The chain combines TRBV6-2 or TRBV6-3 with TRBJ1-2; 10 bases align to TRBD1. CDR1 and CDR2 from the germline V gene are MNHEY and SVGEGT. The CDR3 sequence is 17 residues long. V gave up 5 bases and J gave up 0 bases; unmatched junction bases: 9. The CDR3 DNA is TGTGCCAGCAGTACTCGGGACAGGGGAAGAGCTAACTATGGCTACACCTTC. Amino acids: CASSTRDRGRANYGYTF.

This clonotype came up many times. J is TRBJ1-1 and V is TRBV6-6; TRBD1 agrees at 7 bases. The germline V gene encodes CDR1 MNHNY and CDR2 SVGAGI (reference sequence). The CDR3 runs 16 residues. Trimming at V came to 0 bases and at J to 7 bases, leaving 11 bases not matched to a gene. Written as DNA, the CDR3 is TGTGCCAGCAGTTACTCAGAGGGGGCGCGTTCATTTGAAGCTTTCTTT. Amino acid sequence: CASSYSEGARSFEAFF.

This clonotype was recorded at least ten times. This sequence joins TRBV12-3 or TRBV12-4 and TRBJ2-7; D might be TRBD2 (6 bases). The V gene lost 6 bases and the J gene lost 0 bases, with 9 bases spanning the gap. The CDR3 is 13 residues long. The CDR3 here is CASSQGLSYEQYF. DNA of the CDR3: TGTGCCAGCAGCCAGGGACTCTCCTACGAGCAGTACTTC.

The CDR3 protein is CASSPGRTSGNTIYF. CDR3 DNA sequence: TGTGCCAGCAGCCCGGGACGGACCTCTGGAAACACCATATATTTT. The V gene is TRBV5-6, the J gene TRBJ1-3; perhaps TRBD1 as D (5 bases). The germline CDR1 and CDR2 sequences are SGHDT and YYEEEE. Trimming cost V 4 bases and J 0 bases, with 11 bases left between them. The CDR3 totals 15 residues.

Points on this clonotype: One base away lies a much larger clone, so this may be a sequencing read error. The genes are TRBV18 and TRBJ2-3; D possibly corresponds to TRBD2 (6 bases). Germline V CDR1 and CDR2: KGHSH, LQKENI. Trimming left V 3 bases short and J 6 bases short, with 19 bases between. The CDR3 spans 16 residues. The CDR3 here is CASSPSRSRGPDTQYF. The CDR3 region has the DNA TGTGCCAGCTCACCTTCTCGATCGCGGGGTCCCGATACGCAGTATTTT.

Many counts were recorded for this clonotype. This chain links TRBV28 with TRBJ1-1; D remains unclear. This CDR3 comprises 16 residues. The V gene's germline CDR1 is MDHEN and CDR2 SYDVKM. V lost 6 bases to trimming and J lost 1 base, with 18 bases between them. Here the CDR3 DNA reads TGTGCCAGCAGGCCGACTGACCTTGGGCGGAACACTGAAGCTTTCTTT. Its protein product is CASRPTDLGRNTEAFF.

This clonotype was seen at least ten times. The chain joins TRBV2 to TRBJ1-5; no clear D gene. Germline V gene sequence: CDR1 SNHLY, CDR2 FYNNEI. V dropped 7 bases and J dropped 8 bases, with 15 bases sitting between them. The CDR3 has 13 amino acids. The CDR3 region is CASTPNPPEPQHF. DNA of the CDR3: TGTGCCAGCACCCCAAACCCTCCAGAGCCCCAGCATTTT.

Ten or more counts support this clonotype. This sequence joins TRBV6-1 and TRBJ2-3, with D unclear. CDR3 length: 10 residues. V was shortened by 9 bases and J by 8 bases, with 9 bases between the two germline ends. CDR1 MNHNS and CDR2 SASEGT come from the germline V gene. In nucleotides, the CDR3 is TGTGCCAGTCAAAGTGGTACGCAGTATTTT. Its protein product is CASQSGTQYF.

This clonotype showed up just a few times. This chain connects TRBV20-1 to TRBJ2-7; 10 positions agree with TRBD1. Germline CDR1 reads DFQATT; CDR2 reads SNEGSKA (reference sequence). The ends lost 6 bases at V and 3 bases at J; junction bases unmatched: 5. The CDR3 runs 13 residues. CDR3 coding DNA: TGCAGTGCCAAGACAGGGGGCGACTACGAGCAGTACTTC. This gives the protein CSAKTGGDYEQYF.

The table lists this clonotype with many counts. The chain recombines TRBV29-1 with TRBJ1-2; D is possibly TRBD1 (5 bases). Per the germline V gene, CDR1 is SQVTM and CDR2 is ANQGSEA. V lost 4 bases and J lost 6, with 15 bases in between. The CDR3 spans 13 residues. CDR3: CSVVSGRKDGYTF. The CDR3 bases are TGCAGCGTTGTGTCAGGGAGGAAAGATGGCTACACCTTC. The full variable domain, its missing parts supplied by reference TRBV29-1 and TRBJ1-2, is SAVISQKPSRDICQRGTSLTIQCQVDSQVTMMFWYRQQPGQSLTLIATANQGSEATYESGFVIDKFPISRPNLTFSTLTVSNMSPEDSSIYLCSVVSGRKDGYTFGSGTRLTVV.

This clonotype was counted at least ten times. J is TRBJ2-1 and V is TRBV6-5, with 7 positions matching TRBD2. Germline V gene lookup returns CDR1 MNHEY and CDR2 SVGAGI. Trimming at V came to 2 bases and at J to 5 bases, leaving 6 bases not matched to a gene. This CDR3 region has 15 residues. The chain's CDR3 is CASSYGAGVNNEQFF. For the CDR3, the DNA is TGTGCCAGCAGTTACGGGGCGGGGGTGAACAATGAGCAGTTCTTC.

This clonotype has only a few counts. V is TRBV28 and J is TRBJ2-1, with no clear D. The germline V and J ends were trimmed by 5 bases and 7 bases, with 12 bases remaining between them. This CDR3 is 13 amino acids long. CDR1 and CDR2 from the germline V gene are MDHEN and SYDVKM. CDR3 loop: CASSPNRWNEQFF. The CDR3 DNA follows: TGTGCCAGCAGTCCTAACCGGTGGAATGAGCAGTTCTTC.

This clonotype was detected many times. The chain combines TRBV7-9 with TRBJ2-7; D gene ambiguous. V was pared by 1 base and J by 2 bases, with 12 bases between. CDR1 is SEHNR, CDR2 FQNEAQ, per germline (reference sequence). The length of the CDR3 is 15 residues. CDR3 in amino acids: CASSLVWSRTYEQYF. The CDR3 DNA follows: TGTGCCAGCAGCTTAGTTTGGTCAAGGACCTACGAGCAGTACTTC. Together with reference TRBV7-9 and TRBJ2-7, the CDR3 gives the full variable domain: DTGVSQNPRHKITKRGQNVTFRCDPISEHNRLYWYRQTLGQGPEFLTYFQNEAQLEKSRLLSDRFSAERPKGSFSTLEIQRTEQGDSAMYLCASSLVWSRTYEQYFGPGTRLTVT.

This clonotype appeared many times. The J gene is TRBJ2-3, the V gene TRBV28, with TRBD2 matching over 11 bases. Germline CDR1 and CDR2: MDHEN and SYDVKM. This CDR3 spans 17 amino acids. Trimming took 3 bases from V and 5 from J; bases not matched to a gene: 10. DNA for the CDR3: TGTGCCAGCAGTTTCCTAAATAGCGGGGGGGCCGGAGATACGCAGTATTTT. Amino acid sequence: CASSFLNSGGAGDTQYF.

This clonotype was recorded many times. The rearrangement uses TRBV20-1 and TRBJ2-1; D is unresolved. From germline, CDR1 is DFQATT and CDR2 SNEGSKA (reference sequence). CDR3 length equals 14 residues. Trimming removed 0 bases at V and 0 bases at J, with 6 bases between. The CDR3 DNA sequence: TGCAGTGCTAGAGATTCCAGCTCCTACAATGAGCAGTTCTTC. This translates into CSARDSSSYNEQFF.

The chain recombines TRBV14 with TRBJ2-7; a weak D match, TRBD2 (6 bases). The CDR3 is 13 amino acids. Germline V CDR1 and CDR2: SGHDN, FVKESK. V lost 2 bases and J 7 bases, leaving 12 bases between the germline ends. The CDR3 protein is CASSQQGGGEQYF. Written as DNA, the CDR3 is TGTGCCAGCAGCCAACAGGGTGGAGGGGAGCAGTACTTC.

This clonotype was detected many times. The chain couples TRBV9 to TRBJ2-7; D remains unclear. The CDR3 contains 13 residues. V lost 4 bases to trimming and J lost 6 bases, with 14 bases between them. Germline V gene lookup returns CDR1 SGDLS and CDR2 YYNGEE. CDR3 amino acids: CASSSEAAREQYF. CDR3 in DNA: TGTGCCAGCAGCTCAGAGGCGGCACGCGAGCAGTACTTC.

The table lists this clonotype with many counts. This chain connects TRBV28 to TRBJ1-2, with 8 bases fitting TRBD1. The CDR3 has 14 residues. Germline V gene lookup returns CDR1 MDHEN and CDR2 SYDVKM. Unmatched junction bases numbered 9, after V lost 7 bases and J lost 5 bases. The DNA for the CDR3 is TGTGCCAGCACCTTGATGGACAGGGATTATGGCTACACCTTC. Residues: CASTLMDRDYGYTF.

This clonotype was counted at least ten times. This chain uses TRBV2 with TRBJ2-2, with D tentatively TRBD2 (7 bases). Germline CDR1 is SNHLY and CDR2 is FYNNEI. The length of the CDR3 is 14 residues. V dropped 11 bases and J dropped 5 bases, with 18 bases sitting between them. CDR3 DNA: TGTGCCGTGGGGGGGGGCCGGAGAACCGGGGAGCTGTTTTTT. Its translation is CAVGGGRRTGELFF.

This clonotype occurred many times. V gene TRBV6-1 combines with J gene TRBJ2-3, with no clear D. Between the trimmed V and J ends, which lost 7 bases and 4 bases, there was a span of 15 bases. Germline V gene lookup returns CDR1 MNHNS and CDR2 SASEGT. The CDR3 runs 14 residues. CDR3 sequence (DNA): TGTGCCAGCAAGCGCTCTTTCGATGCAGATACGCAGTATTTT. It yields the protein CASKRSFDADTQYF.

This clonotype occurred many times. This sequence joins TRBV29-1 and TRBJ2-7, with 8 bases matching TRBD1. CDR1 is SQVTM and CDR2 is ANQGSEA in the germline V gene. With 5 bases clipped from V and 6 bases from J, the junction kept 6 bases outside the gene matches. CDR3 length: 12 amino acids. This CDR3 is CSVRQGTSEQYF. DNA for the CDR3: TGCAGCGTTCGACAGGGGACATCCGAGCAGTACTTC.

In this sample, this clonotype turned up many times. The chain joins TRBV20-1 to TRBJ2-6, with D hard to call. The CDR3 loop spans 13 amino acids. CDR1 DFQATT and CDR2 SNEGSKA come from the germline V gene (reference sequence). The V end was cut by 3 bases, the J end by 2 bases, with 5 bases between. The CDR3 reads CSASIAGANVLTF. The CDR3, as DNA: TGCAGTGCTAGTATAGCTGGGGCCAACGTCCTGACTTTC.

This clonotype was counted at least ten times. The rearrangement uses TRBV27 and TRBJ2-2; D is possibly TRBD2 (6 bases). CDR1 and CDR2 from the germline V gene are MNHEY and SMNVEV (reference sequence). V was cut by 5 bases and J by 6 bases, with 10 bases left in between. The length of the CDR3 is 13 residues. CDR3 protein: CASSRGTPGELFF. In DNA form, the CDR3 reads TGTGCCAGCAGTCGCGGGACCCCCGGGGAGCTGTTTTTT.